The clone carrying this T cell receptor beta chain was seen a few times. The antigen remains unidentified. Researchers ran the PCR with 60 Vbeta and 13 Jbeta primers. Only in-frame clones appear in the TCRdb table, and some are missing; sequencing was by immunoSEQ multiplex PCR. The sample consists of fewer than 140,000 clones, roughly four fifths of them appearing once. This CDR3 spans 16 amino acids. J was trimmed by 5 bases and V by 6 bases; bases with no gene match: 12. The germline V gene encodes CDR1 LGHNA and CDR2 YNFKEQ. This sample was taken from a study of cytomegalovirus exposure and HLA in healthy donors. Overall study results and limits: The classifier was said to identify cytomegalovirus status with high specificity and sensitivity. DRB1 showed the most TCR associations and HLA-C the fewest in a later analysis, as rates varied by HLA locus. Some V segments could not be told apart, so they were left out, TRBV6-2 and TRBV6-3 among them.

Nominally healthy donors provided the samples, though records likely missed some immune exposures. Sequenced: PBMCs. The chain carries TRBV4-2 and TRBJ2-5; 10 bases agree with TRBD2. This TCR derives from a man in his sixties in good health and CMV-seronegative. Written as DNA, the CDR3 is TGTGCCAGCAGGAAAGGAGGAGCGGGGGGGCTCGAGACCCAGTACTTC. This encodes CASRKGGAGGLETQYF.